This section outlines one TCR beta chain sequence together with its context. Its antigen is currently not known. No clone much larger than this one lies a single base away; base qualities are absent. Sequencing instrument: Illumina HiSeq 2500. Quantitative 5'-RACE with molecular barcodes was the method used to prepare the TCR beta libraries. The study's processing was this. Disease-linked TCR variants were identified with a new computational method built on a probabilistic model of VDJ rearrangement. Using fastp trimming at Q25 and MiXCR clonotype assembly, TCRdb reanalyzed the public sequencing data and kept in-frame beta chains. Rows merge per CDR3 protein into single entries with the most common DNA and genes. It is TCRdb's table, rather than the study itself, that gives the V and J calls and clone size. The sample contains nearly 250,000 distinct CDR3 sequences, 30% to 40% of them found a single time. Jointly, the top ten make up approximately 4% of the sample.

This specimen comes from a study of CD8 T cells in ankylosing spondylitis (dated by TCRdb to about 2017). In terms of the full investigation: To find TCR variants linked to disease, the study profiled T cell receptor beta repertoires in ankylosing spondylitis patients and healthy donors. The whole study cohort included some 100 healthy donors and about two dozen ankylosing spondylitis patients. Samples of peripheral blood were taken, and for ankylosing spondylitis patients, synovial fluid was collected as well. Paper-wide results and their limitations: A CD8+ phenotype was shown by the disease-linked clones, which were found at relatively low frequencies in peripheral blood. Some of the motif variants had been reported before in the synovial fluid and blood of reactive arthritis patients, a finding that suggests common disease-initiation mechanisms. Blood from ankylosing spondylitis patients appeared to be characterized by a TCR beta motif made up of under ten highly homologous amino acid variants. Significant enrichment of the disease-linked clones was reported in matched synovial fluid samples from ankylosing spondylitis patients.

The CDR3 spans 17 residues, from the cysteine through the phenylalanine. Only the CDR3 DNA stays, 51 bases, in frame from base 1. V sheds 0 bases and J sheds 0 bases, leaving 9 bases between their ends. Per the germline V gene (reference sequence), MNHEY is the CDR1 and SMNVEV is the CDR2. Sequencing input: blood, either unsorted or a sorted T cell fraction (not recorded which). The sequence links TRBV27 to TRBJ1-6, with the D gene call left open. This receptor was taken from a male donor with ankylosing spondylitis or in good health (not recorded which). DNA sequence: TGTGCCAGCAGTTTATCGAGGTCCCTCTCCTATAATTCACCCCTCCACTTT. It translates as CASSLSRSLSYNSPLHF.